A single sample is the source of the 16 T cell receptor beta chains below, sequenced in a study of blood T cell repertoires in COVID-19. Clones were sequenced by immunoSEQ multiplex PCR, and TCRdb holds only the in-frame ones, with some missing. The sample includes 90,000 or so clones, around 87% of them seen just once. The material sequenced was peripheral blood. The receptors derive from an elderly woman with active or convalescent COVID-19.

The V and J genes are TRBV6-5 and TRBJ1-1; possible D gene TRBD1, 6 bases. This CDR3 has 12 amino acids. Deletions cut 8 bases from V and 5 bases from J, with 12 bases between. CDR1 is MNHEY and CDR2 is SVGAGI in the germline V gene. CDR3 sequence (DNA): TGTGCCAGCCGGGGGGCGGAAACTGAAGCTTTCTTT. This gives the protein CASRGAETEAFF.

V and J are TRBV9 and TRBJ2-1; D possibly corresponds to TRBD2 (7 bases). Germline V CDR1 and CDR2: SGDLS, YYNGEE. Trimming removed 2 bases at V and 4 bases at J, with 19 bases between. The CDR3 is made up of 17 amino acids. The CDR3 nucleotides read TGTGCCAGCAGCGTTGAGTGGGAGGGACATAAGTACAATGAGCAGTTCTTC. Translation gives CASSVEWEGHKYNEQFF.

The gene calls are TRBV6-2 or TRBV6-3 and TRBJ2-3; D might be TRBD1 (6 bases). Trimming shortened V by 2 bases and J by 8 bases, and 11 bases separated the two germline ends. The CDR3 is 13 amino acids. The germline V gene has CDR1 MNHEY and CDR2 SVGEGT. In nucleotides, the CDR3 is TGTGCCAGCAGTTACCCTAACAGGGTTACGCAGTATTTT. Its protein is CASSYPNRVTQYF.

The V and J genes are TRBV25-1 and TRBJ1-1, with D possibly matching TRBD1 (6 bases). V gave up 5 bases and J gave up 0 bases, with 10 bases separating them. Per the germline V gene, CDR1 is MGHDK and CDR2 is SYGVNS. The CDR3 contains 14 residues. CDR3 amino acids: CASSQTGMNTEAFF. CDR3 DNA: TGTGCCAGCAGTCAGACAGGAATGAACACTGAAGCTTTCTTT. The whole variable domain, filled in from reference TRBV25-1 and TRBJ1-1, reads EADIYQTPRYLVIGTGKKITLECSQTMGHDKMYWYQQDPGMELHLIHYSYGVNSTEKGDLSSESTVSRIRTEHFPLTLESARPSHTSQYLCASSQTGMNTEAFFGQGTRLTVV.

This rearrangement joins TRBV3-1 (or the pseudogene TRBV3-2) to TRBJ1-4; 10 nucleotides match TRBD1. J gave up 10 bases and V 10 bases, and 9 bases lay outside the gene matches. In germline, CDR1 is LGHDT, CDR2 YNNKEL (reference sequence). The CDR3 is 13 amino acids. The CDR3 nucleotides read TGTGCCACCAGAGGGACAGGGGAAGGAAAACTGTTTTTT. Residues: CATRGTGEGKLFF.

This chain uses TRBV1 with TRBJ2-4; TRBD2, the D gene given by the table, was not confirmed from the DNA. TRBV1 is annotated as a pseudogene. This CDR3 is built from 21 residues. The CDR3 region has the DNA TGCACCAGCAGCCAAGATAGGGGAGGGACTAGCGGGAGGGCCCTCAAAAACATTCAGTACTTC. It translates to CTSSQDRGGTSGRALKNIQYF.

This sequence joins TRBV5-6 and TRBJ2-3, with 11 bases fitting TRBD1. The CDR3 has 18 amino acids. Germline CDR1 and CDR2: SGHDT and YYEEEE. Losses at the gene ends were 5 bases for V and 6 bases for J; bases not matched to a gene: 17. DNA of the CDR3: TGTGCCAGCAGTAGTCTTGGACAGGGGGCTTGGATCGGGGATACGCAGTATTTT. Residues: CASSSLGQGAWIGDTQYF.

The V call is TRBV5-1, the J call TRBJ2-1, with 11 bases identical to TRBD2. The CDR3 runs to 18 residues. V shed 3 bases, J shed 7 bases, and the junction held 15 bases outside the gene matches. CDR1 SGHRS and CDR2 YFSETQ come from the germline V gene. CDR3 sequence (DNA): TGCGCCAGCAGCTGGGGGCGGGCGGGACTAGCGGAGACGAATGAGCAGTTCTTC. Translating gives CASSWGRAGLAETNEQFF.

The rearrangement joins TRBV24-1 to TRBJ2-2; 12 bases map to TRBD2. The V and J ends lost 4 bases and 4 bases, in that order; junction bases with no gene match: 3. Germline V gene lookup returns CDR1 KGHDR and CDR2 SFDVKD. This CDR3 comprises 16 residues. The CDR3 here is CATSDPSGRVTGELFF. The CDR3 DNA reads TGTGCCACCAGTGACCCTAGCGGGAGGGTCACCGGGGAGCTGTTTTTT.

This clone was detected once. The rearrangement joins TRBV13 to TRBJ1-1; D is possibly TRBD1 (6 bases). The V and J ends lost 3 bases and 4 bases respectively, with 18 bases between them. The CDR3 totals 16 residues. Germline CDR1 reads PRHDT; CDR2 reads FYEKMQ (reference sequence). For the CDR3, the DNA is TGTGCCAGCAGCTTCCTTGTCGGGCGAGGGGGCACTGAAGCTTTCTTT. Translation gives CASSFLVGRGGTEAFF.

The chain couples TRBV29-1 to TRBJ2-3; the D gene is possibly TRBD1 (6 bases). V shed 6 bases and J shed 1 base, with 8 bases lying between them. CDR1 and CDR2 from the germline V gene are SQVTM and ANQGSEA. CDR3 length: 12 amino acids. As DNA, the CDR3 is TGCAGCGTACGACAGGGCACAGATACGCAGTATTTT. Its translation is CSVRQGTDTQYF.

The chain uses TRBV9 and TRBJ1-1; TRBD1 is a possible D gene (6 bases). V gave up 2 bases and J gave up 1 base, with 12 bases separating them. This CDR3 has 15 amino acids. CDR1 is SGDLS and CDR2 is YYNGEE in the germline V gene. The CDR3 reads CASSVLQGTNTEAFF. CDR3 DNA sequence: TGTGCCAGCAGCGTCCTACAGGGAACGAACACTGAAGCTTTCTTT. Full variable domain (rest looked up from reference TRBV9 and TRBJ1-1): DSGVTQTPKHLITATGQRVTLRCSPRSGDLSVYWYQQSLDQGLQFLIQYYNGEERAKGNILERFSAQQFPDLHSELNLSSLELGDSALYFCASSVLQGTNTEAFFGQGTRLTVV.

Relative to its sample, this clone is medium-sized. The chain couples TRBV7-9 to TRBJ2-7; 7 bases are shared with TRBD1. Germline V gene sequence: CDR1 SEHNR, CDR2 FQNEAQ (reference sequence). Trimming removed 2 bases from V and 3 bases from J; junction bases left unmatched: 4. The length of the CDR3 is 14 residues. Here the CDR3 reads CASSLTGVNYEQYF. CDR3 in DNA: TGTGCCAGCAGCTTAACAGGGGTTAACTACGAGCAGTACTTC.

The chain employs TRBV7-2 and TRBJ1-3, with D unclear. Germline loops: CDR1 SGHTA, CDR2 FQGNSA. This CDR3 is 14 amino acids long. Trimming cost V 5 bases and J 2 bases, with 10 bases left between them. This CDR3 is CASSPAGAGNTIYF. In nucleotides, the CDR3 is TGTGCCAGCAGCCCAGCCGGGGCTGGAAACACCATATATTTT.

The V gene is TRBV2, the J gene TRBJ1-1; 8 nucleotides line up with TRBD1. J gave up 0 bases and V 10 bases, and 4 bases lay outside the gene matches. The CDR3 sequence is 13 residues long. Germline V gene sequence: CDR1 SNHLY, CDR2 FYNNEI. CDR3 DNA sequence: TGTGCCACCAACAGGGGGATGAACACTGAAGCTTTCTTT. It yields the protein CATNRGMNTEAFF.

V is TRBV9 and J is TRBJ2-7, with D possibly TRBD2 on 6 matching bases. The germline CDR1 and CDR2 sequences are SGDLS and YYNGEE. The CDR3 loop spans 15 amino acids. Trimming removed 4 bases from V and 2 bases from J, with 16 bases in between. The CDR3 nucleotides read TGTGCCAGCAGCCCGGGGCCGGGAGAGGCCTACGAGCAGTACTTC. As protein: CASSPGPGEAYEQYF.